This TCR beta chain was found in a study of blood T cells in healthy people across ages (dated by TCRdb to 2013 to 2016). In the study overall: In model experiments, roughly one uniquely barcoded TCR beta cDNA molecule per two T cells was captured by template switching. To track age-related changes in TCR beta repertoire diversity, the study relied on deep sequencing normalized with unique cDNA molecular identifiers. Donors were grouped into four age groups: young (average approximately 15 years), middle-aged (under 40), aged (62) and long-lived (over 80). To avoid experimental bias, donors of different ages were spread randomly across the sequencing lanes. The study analyzed two additional independent replicas of 1 million unique cDNA reads from the same blood draw for two donors, one aged 18 to 30 and one aged 80 or older.

The roughly 39 donors, aged roughly 6 to 95 years, were systemically healthy Caucasian individuals from Russia. Approximately 9 milliliters of peripheral blood were collected from each donor into EDTA-treated Vacutainer tubes. Ficoll-Paque density-gradient centrifugation was used to isolate PBMCs, with at least 6.5 million per sample. Total RNA, at least 5 micrograms per sample, was extracted from PBMCs with Trizol reagent. Naive CD45RAhigh/CD27high T cell percentages were measured by flow cytometry on a PBMC aliquot from every donor. Spanning cysteine to phenylalanine, the CDR3 consists of 13 amino acids. CDR3 DNA is the only sequence kept; it has 39 bases, read in frame from the first base. Trimming costs V 5 bases and J 5 bases, and their ends lie 11 bases apart. Via the germline V gene, CDR1 is SGHAT and CDR2 FQNNGV. The paper's findings and limits, for the study overall: The long-lived group showed more naive CD4+ T cells, fewer expanded clones and increased TCR diversity than the aged group, suggesting age selection. As age increased, observed TCR beta diversity per million T cells dropped in a roughly linear way, and a significant reduction was already evident by age about 40. Donor CMV infection status was unknown, potentially confounding age-related changes in expanded clonotypes. Since profiling was done on bulk unsorted PBMCs, naive and antigen-experienced compartments could not be conclusively compared. The percentage of naive T cells measured by flow cytometry correlated strongly with observed TCR beta diversity. Estimates of total diversity based on one million sequenced T cells were considered lower bounds and underestimates.

As concerns this clonotype: What this receptor recognizes is not known. Per-base quality was not reported, and no clone a single base away is much larger than it.

Library creation used 5' RACE. The listed sequencing device is Illumina HiSeq 2500. A second PCR of about 7 to 12 cycles was performed with a sample-barcoded 5' primer and a J-beta primer mix. A template-switch 5' adaptor carrying 12 random nucleotides introduced a unique molecular identifier onto each TCR beta cDNA molecule. Each sample yielded at least 3 million CDR3-containing paired-end reads. First-strand cDNA synthesis was performed from all RNA using the Mint cDNA synthesis kit, with priming by a TRBC-specific oligonucleotide. After uracil-DNA glycosylase treatment, a first 18-cycle PCR used universal primers M1SS and BC2_uni_R on all cDNA. Regarding the original processing steps: Normalization of each sample was performed by random selection of 1 million high-quality reads, each carrying a distinct molecular identifier. Instead of being binned into consensus sequences, reads that shared molecular identifiers were thrown out. CDR3 identification, clonotype clustering and error correction used MiTCR with a Q25 quality threshold and the strictest error-elimination algorithm. Lower-bound total TCR beta diversity was estimated with a nonparametric unseen species model using Euler transformation. TCRdb handled the public reads itself, with Q25 trimming in fastp and clone calling in MiXCR, and kept productive beta chains. Each entry is one CDR3 protein sequence, shown with its most common DNA and genes. These V and J calls are TCRdb output, not the study's own analysis. Within this sample are approximately 900,000 distinct CDR3 sequences, with under 50% of them counted one time only. Together, the top ten hold around 15% of the sample.

Sequencing was carried out using blood. The sequence came from a man aged 30 to 39 in good health. The receptor chain draws on TRBV11-2 and TRBJ2-3, with the D segment identity uncertain. The CDR3 region has the sequence CASSTQMGDTQYF. DNA sequence: TGTGCCAGCAGCACCCAGATGGGAGATACGCAGTATTTT.